The rows below give T cell receptor beta chains drawn from one sample of a study of Graves' ophthalmopathy and Graves' hyperthyroidism. TCRdb recomputed calls from the multiplex PCR reads with MiXCR, one row per CDR3 protein. The sample carries approximately 700,000 distinct CDR3 sequences, about 40% recorded once. The sequenced sample consisted of peripheral blood. The receptors derive from an adult man with Graves' ophthalmopathy. CDR3s include the opening cysteine and the closing phenylalanine or tryptophan. A D gene is named only where the DNA matches it firmly. Clone size is given for some rows only: seen once, a few or many times, or a class if the clone is expanded.

abundance,v_gene,j_gene,d_gene,CDR3nt,CDR3aa
NA,TRBV7-2,TRBJ2-7,TRBD2,TGTGCCAGCAGTTCTCCCTCCAGCGGGGGGGAACCTTCATACGAGCAGTACTTC,CASSSPSSGGEPSYEQYF
NA,TRBV5-4,TRBJ2-7,NA,TGTGCCAGCACCGATAAGCAGGCCTACGAGCAGTACTTC,CASTDKQAYEQYF
many,TRBV10-3,TRBJ2-5,NA,TGTGCCAGCAGTGCCCGTTGGGGGCAAGAGACCCAGTACTTC,CASSARWGQETQYF
NA,TRBV29-1,TRBJ1-3,NA,TGCAGCGTTGGACTAGCGGGAAACACCATATATTTT,CSVGLAGNTIYF
NA,TRBV4-1,TRBJ1-1,NA,TGCGCCAGCAGCCAAGGAAGCCAAGGTTCGTGGGTTAACTTTGAAGCTTTCTTT,CASSQGSQGSWVNFEAFF
NA,TRBV7-2,TRBJ1-1,NA,TGTGCCAGCAGTTTTACAGGGTACACTGAAGCTTTCTTT,CASSFTGYTEAFF
NA,TRBV7-2,TRBJ2-5,TRBD2,TGTGCCAGCAGCCCAAGGGCCGGGGGGGTAGAGACCCAGTACTTC,CASSPRAGGVETQYF
NA,TRBV12-5,TRBJ2-7,TRBD2,TGTGCTAGTGGCATAGCGGGAGGGAGGTACGAGCAGTACTTC,CASGIAGGRYEQYF
NA,TRBV2,TRBJ2-3,TRBD1,TGTGCCAGCAGTGACAGGGGGACAGATACGCAGTATTTT,CASSDRGTDTQYF
NA,TRBV19,TRBJ2-7,TRBD1,TGTGCCAGTAGCGTAAACGGACAGGGCCACGAGCAGTACTTC,CASSVNGQGHEQYF
NA,TRBV29-1,TRBJ1-2,TRBD1,TGCAGCGTTATGCCCCGGACAGGGGGCTACACCTTC,CSVMPRTGGYTF
many,TRBV5-8,TRBJ2-7,NA,TGTGCCAGCAGCTTGGGGGCTACAGGCTACGAGCAGTACTTC,CASSLGATGYEQYF
many,TRBV10-3,TRBJ1-4,TRBD1,TGTGCCATCGGACAGGACCTTAACGAAAAACTGTTTTTT,CAIGQDLNEKLFF
NA,TRBV11-3,TRBJ2-7,TRBD2,TGTGCCAGCAGCTTGGGACTAGCGGGTCGGGAAGAGCAGTACTTC,CASSLGLAGREEQYF
few,TRBV5-1,TRBJ2-7,NA,TGCGCCAGCAGCGTTACGGGCGAGCAGTACTTC,CASSVTGEQYF
NA,TRBV2,TRBJ1-3,NA,NA,CASSEVRGRNYGYTFGSGTIYF
many,TRBV2,TRBJ1-2,NA,TGTGCCAGCAGTGTAAAGGGCCGCCATGGCTACACCTTC,CASSVKGRHGYTF
NA,TRBV6-5,TRBJ2-5,NA,TGTGCCAGCAGTTACTCGGCAGCGCAAGAGACCCAGTACTTC,CASSYSAAQETQYF
NA,TRBV12-3/TRBV12-4,TRBJ2-7,TRBD2,TGTGCCAGCAGGCCAACTAGCGGGGGTTACGAGCAGTACTTC,CASRPTSGGYEQYF
many,TRBV5-1,TRBJ1-6,TRBD1,TGCGCCAGCAGCGACAGGGTCGGTTCACCCCTCCACTTT,CASSDRVGSPLHF
many,TRBV29-1,TRBJ2-5,NA,TGCAGCGTGGGCAGGGGCGAAGAGACCCAGTACTTC,CSVGRGEETQYF
many,TRBV4-3,TRBJ2-5,NA,TGCGCCAGCAGCCAAGATATGGCACCCCAAGAGACCCAGTACTTC,CASSQDMAPQETQYF
NA,TRBV20-1,TRBJ2-7,TRBD1,TGCAGTGCTGGGACAGGCTACGAGCAGTACTTC,CSAGTGYEQYF
many,TRBV7-2,TRBJ2-5,TRBD2,TGTGCCAGCAGCCCGCGACTAGCGGGAGGAGAGACCCAGTACTTC,CASSPRLAGGETQYF
many,TRBV2,TRBJ2-7,NA,TGTGCCAGCAGTGCCAAGGTCTACTCCTACGAGCAGTACTTC,CASSAKVYSYEQYF
NA,TRBV29-1,TRBJ2-6,TRBD1,TGCAGCGTCTGGGGGACAGGGATAAGCTCTGGGGCCAACGTCCTGACTTTC,CSVWGTGISSGANVLTF
few,TRBV6-7,TRBJ1-6,TRBD1,TGTGCCAGCAGTTATAATGCAACAGGGGATTCACCCCTCCACTTT,CASSYNATGDSPLHF
many,TRBV15,TRBJ2-2,NA,TGTGCCACCAGCAGAGTTCCAGGAAGTTTCACCGGGGAGCTGTTTTTT,CATSRVPGSFTGELFF
many,TRBV7-3,TRBJ2-2,NA,TGTGCCAGCAGCGCCACACCCTTTCCCGGGGAGCTGTTTTTT,CASSATPFPGELFF
many,TRBV19,TRBJ2-5,TRBD1,TGTGCCAGTAGCACTTTCCCTCGACAGGGAAATCGTCGGGAGACCCAGTACTTC,CASSTFPRQGNRRETQYF
NA,TRBV7-2,TRBJ1-1,NA,TGTGCCAGCAGCTATGACGGGGGCACTGAAGCTTTCTTT,CASSYDGGTEAFF
NA,TRBV7-3,TRBJ2-7,NA,TGCGCCAGCAGCCAAGAGAGCCATCCCTCGGGCTCCTACGAGCAGTACTTC,CASSQESHPSGSYEQYF
NA,TRBV12-3/TRBV12-4,TRBJ2-5,NA,TGTGCCAGCAGTTATTTCGGGGGCCGCGAGACCCAGTACTTC,CASSYFGGRETQYF
NA,TRBV5-6,TRBJ1-2,NA,TGTGCCAGCAGCTTGGCCGAAGGGGCCCATGGCTACACCTTC,CASSLAEGAHGYTF
NA,TRBV25-1,TRBJ1-2,NA,TGTGCCAGCTCACCGCCCACGGGGGAGATAGGGCATGGCTACACCTTC,CASSPPTGEIGHGYTF
few,TRBV13,TRBJ2-7,TRBD2,TGTGCCAGCAGCCGGAGTGGGGGGGCCTACGAGCAGTACTTC,CASSRSGGAYEQYF
few,TRBV9,TRBJ1-3,NA,TGTGCCAGCAGCGTAGGGTTGTCAGCTGGAAACACCATATATTTT,CASSVGLSAGNTIYF
many,TRBV20-1,TRBJ2-7,NA,TGCAGTGCTAGAATGGGGGTCGAGCAGTACTTC,CSARMGVEQYF
many,TRBV7-9,TRBJ1-1,NA,TGTGCCAGCAGCTTTTCACCCGGTTTGAACACTGAAGCTTTCTTT,CASSFSPGLNTEAFF
NA,TRBV3-2,TRBJ1-1,NA,TGTGCCAGCAGCCCCCAGGGAGCGGAAAAACAAGCTTTCTTT,CASSPQGAEKQAFF
NA,TRBV7-9,TRBJ1-1,TRBD1,TGTGCCAGCAGCATAGGGGACAGGGGGTCGGCTTTCTTT,CASSIGDRGSAFF
NA,TRBV7-8,TRBJ2-5,TRBD2,TGTGCCAGCAGCTTAGGTAGCGGGGGGGGTCAAGAGACCCAGTACTTC,CASSLGSGGGQETQYF
NA,TRBV25-1,TRBJ1-6,NA,TGTGCCAGCAGTGCTTCAGGCAGACTGGGTTCACCCCTCCACTTT,CASSASGRLGSPLHF
many,TRBV25-1,TRBJ1-5,NA,TGTGCCAGCAGTGAATTGAGCAGACACAATCAGCCCCAGCATTTT,CASSELSRHNQPQHF
NA,TRBV6-6,TRBJ2-5,TRBD2,TGTGCCAGCAGTTACCTCAGGGCGGGGGTGGAGACCCAGTACTTC,CASSYLRAGVETQYF
many,TRBV5-1,TRBJ2-6,TRBD1,TGCGCCAGCAGCTTCCCATCGGACAGGGGGCGTACCGGGGCCAACGTCCTGACTTTC,CASSFPSDRGRTGANVLTF
NA,TRBV25-1,TRBJ1-4,TRBD1,TGTGCCAGCAGTGAACGGGGGACAGGGATGAATGAAAAACTGTTTTTT,CASSERGTGMNEKLFF
many,TRBV7-6,TRBJ2-5,NA,TGTGCCAGCAGCTTAGGAGTACAGCGTTTGGAGACCCAGTACTTC,CASSLGVQRLETQYF
NA,TRBV5-1,TRBJ2-1,TRBD2,TGTGCCAGCAGCCAGGGACTAGCGGGTCCTAATGAGCAGTTCTTC,CASSQGLAGPNEQFF
many,TRBV20-1,TRBJ2-5,NA,TGCAGTGCTCCCCTCCCGGAAGAGACCCAGTACTTC,CSAPLPEETQYF
few,TRBV6-5,TRBJ1-2,NA,TGTGCCAGCAGTTACTCGGGCGGGACTGGTGGCTACACCTTC,CASSYSGGTGGYTF
NA,TRBV7-9,TRBJ2-7,TRBD1,TGCAGCGTTGGGGGCGGACAGGGCAATGAGCAGTACTTC,CSVGGGQGNEQYF
many,TRBV25-1,TRBJ1-6,TRBD1,TGTGCCAGCAGTGAAATGACAGGGGGCAGGTCACCCCTCCACTTT,CASSEMTGGRSPLHF
few,TRBV3-1,TRBJ2-7,NA,TGTGCCAGCAGCCAAGGACTAGAAGAGTACGAGCAGTACTTC,CASSQGLEEYEQYF